Presented here are 18 T cell receptor beta chains from one specimen sequenced in a study of OX40 agonist ivuxolimab in advanced cancers. The library was generated by the immunoSEQ multiplex PCR assay. The table comes from immuneACCESS by way of TCRdb, which keeps in-frame sequences with V and J called. Part of the clones is missing from these tables; in studies checked, under half for an unresolved V gene and the rest for unknown reasons. The sample table records over 35,000 clones; more than 70% of these occur just once. The top ten constitute roughly 0.58% of the sample. Sequences were derived from CD4+ or CD8+ T cells sorted from blood, sampled in a trial of the OX40 agonist ivuxolimab. The receptor source for this set is an adult with an advanced solid tumor such as melanoma, head and neck, liver or kidney cancer.

The CDR3 protein is CASSYTWTRGTDTQYF. The DNA of the CDR3 is TGTGCCAGCAGTTACACCTGGACTAGGGGCACAGATACGCAGTATTTT. This sequence joins TRBV6-5 and TRBJ2-3; 7 bases match TRBD2. Germline V gene lookup returns CDR1 MNHEY and CDR2 SVGAGI. Unmatched junction bases numbered 6, after V lost 2 bases and J lost 1 base. The CDR3 is 16 amino acids.

The chain employs TRBV6-1 and TRBJ2-7; 9 nucleotides match TRBD1. The CDR3 is 15 amino acids. Trimming cost V 7 bases and J 6 bases; bases outside gene matches: 13. Germline V gene lookup returns CDR1 MNHNS and CDR2 SASEGT. The CDR3 sequence: CASNMNPGQGSEQYF. The CDR3 nucleotides are TGTGCCAGCAACATGAACCCGGGACAGGGCTCCGAGCAGTACTTC.

The V call is TRBV7-2, the J call TRBJ2-1; D is ambiguous. Deletions cut 5 bases from V and 0 bases from J, with 17 bases between. The germline gives CDR1 SGHTA, CDR2 FQGNSA. CDR3 size: 17 residues. CDR3: CASSQPESRISYNEQFF. The CDR3 DNA is TGTGCCAGCAGCCAACCGGAGTCTAGAATCTCCTACAATGAGCAGTTCTTC.

This chain links TRBV28 with TRBJ1-5; 10 bases match TRBD1. V trimming: 8 bases; J trimming: 3 bases; junction bases outside the gene matches: 10. Germline CDR1 reads MDHEN; CDR2 reads SYDVKM. The CDR3 covers 16 residues. CDR3 DNA: TGTGCCAGCCTTATCCAGGGACAGGGGACCAATCAGCCCCAGCATTTT. This codes for CASLIQGQGTNQPQHF. Drawing the rest from reference TRBV28 and TRBJ1-5, the complete variable domain is DVKVTQSSRYLVKRTGEKVFLECVQDMDHENMFWYRQDPGLGLRLIYFSYDVKMKEKGDIPEGYSVSREKKERFSLILESASTNQTSMYLCASLIQGQGTNQPQHFGDGTRLSIL.

The J gene is TRBJ2-7, the V gene TRBV6-1; unclear D gene. V shed 1 base and J shed 3 bases, with 10 bases lying between them. The germline V gene has CDR1 MNHNS and CDR2 SASEGT. The CDR3 consists of 14 residues. CDR3 DNA: TGTGCCAGCAGTGAAGTAATCGACGGCTACGAGCAGTACTTC. Amino acid sequence: CASSEVIDGYEQYF.

Here the CDR3 DNA reads TGTGCCAGCAGCGCGAAACTTACAGGGGATTCTGGAAACACCATATATTTT. Translated, it gives CASSAKLTGDSGNTIYF. The chain links TRBV9 to TRBJ1-3, with 7 positions matching TRBD1. Germline trimming cut 3 bases from V and 1 base from J; bases unmatched to any gene: 10. This CDR3 comprises 17 residues. Germline CDR1 and CDR2: SGDLS and YYNGEE.

The V and J genes are TRBV6-6 and TRBJ1-2, with 8 bases lining up with TRBD1. Germline CDR1 is MNHNY and CDR2 is SVGAGI (reference sequence). J lost 3 bases, V lost 7 bases, and 10 bases had no gene match. The CDR3 totals 15 residues. CDR3 nucleotide sequence: TGTGCCAGCAACAAGTCCCGGGACAGGTACTATGGCTACACCTTC. Its translation: CASNKSRDRYYGYTF.

In this sample, this clone turned up once. The rearrangement uses TRBV4-1 and TRBJ2-1, with 8 bases fitting TRBD2. The V gene's germline CDR1 is MGHRA and CDR2 YSYEKL. V lost 4 bases, J lost 6 bases, and 23 bases stayed unmatched. This CDR3 comprises 20 residues. The CDR3: CASSLLRVAGGFLAGNEQFF. The CDR3 DNA reads as TGCGCCAGCAGCCTACTCCGGGTGGCGGGGGGATTTCTTGCGGGCAATGAGCAGTTCTTC.

This clone is a singleton in its sample. Germline and junction disagree at one end, which may indicate a read error. The chain has TRBV7-7 and TRBJ1-5; TRBD1 agrees at 9 bases. Germline lookup yields CDR1 SSHAT and CDR2 FNYEAQ (reference sequence). The CDR3 is 17 amino acids. CDR3 loop: CASSLEGWTGDNQPQHF. The DNA of the CDR3 is TGTGCTAGCAGCTTAGAGGGGTGGACAGGGGATAATCAGCCCCAGCATTTT.

V and J are TRBV7-9 and TRBJ2-5; D is unclear. There are 12 residues in the CDR3. V dropped 7 bases and J dropped 7 bases, with 13 bases sitting between them. Germline V lookup: CDR1 SEHNR, CDR2 FQNEAQ (reference sequence). The CDR3 reads CASTELGSTQYF. The CDR3, as DNA: TGTGCCAGCACCGAGTTGGGATCGACCCAGTACTTC.

The chain uses TRBV10-3 and TRBJ2-5; 8 bases are shared with TRBD1. There are 14 residues in the CDR3. V trimming: 5 bases; J trimming: 3 bases; junction bases outside the gene matches: 5. CDR1 and CDR2 from the germline V gene are ENHRY and SYGVKD. This CDR3 reads CAISKDRAEETQYF. CDR3 DNA sequence: TGTGCCATCAGTAAGGACAGGGCCGAAGAGACCCAGTACTTC.

This rearrangement joins TRBV2 to TRBJ1-1; TRBD1 matches at 10 bases. Looked up from germline, CDR1 is SNHLY and CDR2 is FYNNEI. The CDR3 loop spans 15 amino acids. J lost 5 bases, V lost 2 bases, and 5 bases had no gene match. CDR3 sequence reads: CASSERGTGDTEAFF. CDR3 bases: TGTGCCAGCAGTGAAAGAGGGACAGGGGATACTGAAGCTTTCTTT.

V is TRBV29-1 and J is TRBJ2-5, with 7 bases fitting TRBD2. This CDR3 has 12 amino acids. CDR1 and CDR2 (germline): SQVTM, ANQGSEA. Trimming cost V 7 bases and J 0 bases; bases outside gene matches: 2. CDR3 coding DNA: TGCAGCGGCGGGGGAGACCAAGAGACCCAGTACTTC. The encoded protein is CSGGGDQETQYF. The whole variable domain, remainder taken from reference TRBV29-1 and TRBJ2-5, is SAVISQKPSRDICQRGTSLTIQCQVDSQVTMMFWYRQQPGQSLTLIATANQGSEATYESGFVIDKFPISRPNLTFSTLTVSNMSPEDSSIYLCSGGGDQETQYFGPGTRLLVL.

In this sample, this clone turned up once. This chain joins TRBV5-1 and TRBJ1-4; D unresolved. This CDR3 spans 18 amino acids. V gave up 0 bases and J gave up 0 bases, with 15 bases separating them. CDR1 and CDR2 (germline): SGHRS, YFSETQ. CDR3: CASSLGWTRIATNEKLFF. The CDR3 nucleotides are TGCGCCAGCAGCTTGGGGTGGACCAGGATTGCAACTAATGAAAAACTGTTTTTT.

The chain has TRBV29-1 and TRBJ1-3; TRBD1 might be the D (6 bases). Trimming pared 6 bases from V and 0 bases from J, leaving 12 bases between. Germline CDR1 reads SQVTM; CDR2 reads ANQGSEA. This CDR3 is built from 14 residues. The CDR3 reads CSVNDRRSGNTIYF. CDR3 coding DNA: TGCAGCGTGAACGACAGGCGCTCTGGAAACACCATATATTTT.

The chain has TRBV10-3 and TRBJ2-3; D gene uncertain. Trimming removed 10 bases at V and 3 bases at J, with 14 bases between. This CDR3 comprises 13 residues. CDR1 is ENHRY, CDR2 SYGVKD, per germline. The CDR3 reads CATRFQGTDTQYF. DNA for the CDR3: TGTGCCACCCGTTTCCAAGGGACAGATACGCAGTATTTT.

This clone has a single count. This chain joins TRBV13 and TRBJ2-3; 8 bases line up with TRBD2. This CDR3 is built from 17 residues. V lost 4 bases and J lost 6; bases outside the gene matches: 15. The germline CDR1 and CDR2 sequences are PRHDT and FYEKMQ (reference sequence). CDR3 in amino acids: CASSSRRLAGWGDTQYF. The CDR3 DNA is TGTGCCAGCAGCTCCCGCAGGCTAGCGGGTTGGGGGGATACGCAGTATTTT.

The chain joins TRBV27 to TRBJ1-1, with a tentative D call TRBD1 (5 bases). Germline V lookup: CDR1 MNHEY, CDR2 SMNVEV (reference sequence). CDR3 size: 15 residues. Between the trimmed V and J ends, which lost 5 bases and 0 bases, there was a span of 13 bases. Here the CDR3 DNA reads TGTGCCAGCAGTCTAAAGGGACGGCTGAACACTGAAGCTTTCTTT. This encodes CASSLKGRLNTEAFF.